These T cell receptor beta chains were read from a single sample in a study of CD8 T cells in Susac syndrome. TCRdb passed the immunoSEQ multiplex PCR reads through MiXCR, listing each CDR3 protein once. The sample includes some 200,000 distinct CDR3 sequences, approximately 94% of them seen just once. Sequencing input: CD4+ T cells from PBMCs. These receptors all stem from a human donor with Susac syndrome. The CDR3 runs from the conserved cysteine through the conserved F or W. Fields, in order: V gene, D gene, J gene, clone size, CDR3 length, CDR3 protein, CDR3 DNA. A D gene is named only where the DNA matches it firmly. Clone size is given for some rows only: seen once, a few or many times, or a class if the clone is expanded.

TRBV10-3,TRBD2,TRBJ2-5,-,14,CAISEGREGETQYF,TGTGCCATCAGTGAGGGCAGGGAGGGAGAGACCCAGTACTTC
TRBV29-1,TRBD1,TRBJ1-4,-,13,CSFARQGVGKLFF,TGCAGCTTCGCCCGACAGGGTGTCGGAAAACTGTTTTTT
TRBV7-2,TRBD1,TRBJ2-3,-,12,CASSSGQGRVYF,TGTGCCAGCAGCTCGGGACAGGGGCGGGTATATTTT
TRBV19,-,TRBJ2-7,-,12,CASSGLAYEQYF,TGTGCCAGTAGTGGCCTAGCCTACGAGCAGTACTTC
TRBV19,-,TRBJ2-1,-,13,CASRSLALDEQFF,TGTGCCAGTAGATCGCTAGCGCTGGATGAGCAGTTCTTC
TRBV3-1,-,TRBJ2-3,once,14,CASSQGANTDTQYF,TGTGCCAGCAGCCAAGGGGCAAACACAGATACGCAGTATTTT
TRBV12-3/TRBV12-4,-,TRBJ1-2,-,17,CASSDSSLAGQSYGYTF,TGTGCCAGCAGCGATTCAAGTTTAGCTGGACAGAGCTATGGCTACACCTTC
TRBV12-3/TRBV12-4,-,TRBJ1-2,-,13,CASSFNLNYGYTF,TGTGCCAGCAGTTTTAATCTTAACTATGGCTACACCTTC
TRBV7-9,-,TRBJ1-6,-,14,CASSSGTLGSPLHF,TGTGCCAGCAGCTCCGGAACTTTAGGGTCACCCCTCCACTTT
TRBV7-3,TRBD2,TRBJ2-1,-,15,CASSQGGGARNEQFF,TGTGCCAGCAGCCAAGGCGGGGGGGCTCGTAATGAGCAGTTCTTC
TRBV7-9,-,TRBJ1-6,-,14,CASTGVLGNSPLHF,TGTGCCAGCACAGGGGTCTTAGGTAATTCACCCCTCCACTTT
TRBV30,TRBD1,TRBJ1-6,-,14,CAWRLDRTYSPLHF,TGTGCCTGGAGGTTGGACAGGACGTATTCACCCCTCCACTTT
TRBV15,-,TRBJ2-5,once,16,CATSRGTRGSQETQYF,TGTGCCACCAGCAGAGGGACCAGGGGATCGCAAGAGACCCAGTACTTC
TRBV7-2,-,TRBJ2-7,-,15,CASSPRPGFLFEQYF,TGTGCCAGCAGCCCCCGGCCAGGGTTCCTTTTCGAGCAGTACTTC
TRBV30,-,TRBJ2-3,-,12,CAWSTSTDTQYF,TGTGCCTGGAGTACTAGCACAGATACGCAGTATTTT
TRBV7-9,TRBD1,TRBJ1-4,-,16,CASSVGTGLSNEKLFF,TGTGCCAGCAGCGTGGGGACAGGGCTGAGTAATGAAAAACTGTTTTTT
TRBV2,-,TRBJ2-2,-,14,CASLPGGRTGELFF,TGTGCCAGCTTACCCGGGGGCCGTACCGGGGAGCTGTTTTTT
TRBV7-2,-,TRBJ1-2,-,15,CASSLATAANYGYTF,TGTGCCAGCAGCTTAGCGACGGCTGCTAACTATGGCTACACCTTC
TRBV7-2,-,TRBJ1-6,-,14,CASSLGFSNSPLHF,TGTGCCAGCAGCTTAGGTTTCAGCAATTCACCCCTCCACTTT
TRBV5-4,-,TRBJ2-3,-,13,CASSYPAADTQYF,TGTGCCAGCAGCTACCCAGCAGCTGATACGCAGTATTTT
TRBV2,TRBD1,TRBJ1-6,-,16,CASSDYGTGAGSPLHF,TGTGCCAGCAGTGATTATGGGACAGGGGCGGGGTCACCCCTCCACTTT
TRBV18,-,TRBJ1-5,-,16,CASSPGPVRSNQPQHF,TGTGCCAGCTCACCGGGACCTGTAAGATCCAATCAGCCCCAGCATTTT
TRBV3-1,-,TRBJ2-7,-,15,CASSPRGPGGYEQYF,TGTGCCAGCAGCCCCCGTGGGCCCGGGGGCTACGAGCAGTACTTC
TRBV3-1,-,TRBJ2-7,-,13,CASRLLSAYEQYF,TGTGCCAGCAGGCTGTTATCGGCCTACGAGCAGTACTTC
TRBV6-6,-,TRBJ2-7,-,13,CASSSLDGYEQYF,TGTGCCAGCAGTTCCCTGGACGGCTACGAGCAGTACTTC
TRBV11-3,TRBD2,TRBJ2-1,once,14,CASSSSTSRSEQFF,TGTGCCAGCAGCTCCTCGACTAGCAGGAGTGAGCAGTTCTTC
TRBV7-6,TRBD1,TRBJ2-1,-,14,CASRDRDSSNEQFF,TGTGCCAGCAGAGACCGGGACAGTTCCAATGAGCAGTTCTTC